Listed below are T cell receptor beta chains from one sample, sequenced in a study of blood T cell repertoires in COVID-19. Clones were read by immunoSEQ multiplex PCR, and TCRdb kept only the in-frame ones, dropping some. The table has about 270,000 clones, 75% to 90% seen once. The specimen was peripheral blood. The source of these receptors is a woman in her seventies with COVID-19, enrolled during active disease. CDR3s include the opening cysteine and the closing phenylalanine or tryptophan. Each record gives: D gene, V gene, J gene, clone size, CDR3 DNA, CDR3 protein. A D gene is named only where the DNA matches it firmly. For some rows the clone size is stated as once, few or many, or as a class when expanded; others skip it.

d_gene: TRBD1; v_gene: TRBV30; j_gene: TRBJ2-2; abundance: .; CDR3nt: TGTGCCTGGAGGGACAGGGCCTTGAACACCGGGGAGCTGTTTTTT; CDR3aa: CAWRDRALNTGELFF
d_gene: .; v_gene: TRBV7-2; j_gene: TRBJ1-3; abundance: many; CDR3nt: TGTGCCAGCAGCTTAGGAGGGGCCGGGGGCTCTGGAAACACCATATATTTT; CDR3aa: CASSLGGAGGSGNTIYF
d_gene: TRBD1; v_gene: TRBV7-8; j_gene: TRBJ2-7; abundance: .; CDR3nt: TGTGCCAGCAGCTTAGGTGCCGTGGGGACAGGGATCGCGGCCTACGAGCAGTACTTC; CDR3aa: CASSLGAVGTGIAAYEQYF
d_gene: TRBD2; v_gene: TRBV3-1/TRBV3-2; j_gene: TRBJ2-5; abundance: once; CDR3nt: TGTGCCAGCAGCCAAGGCCGGATAGCGGGGAGCCAAGAGACCCAGTACTTC; CDR3aa: CASSQGRIAGSQETQYF
d_gene: .; v_gene: TRBV10-1; j_gene: TRBJ2-2; abundance: .; CDR3nt: TGCGCCAGTTCTGGACCTCCGGGACACCTTTCCTCCACCGGGGAGCTGTTTTTT; CDR3aa: CASSGPPGHLSSTGELFF
d_gene: .; v_gene: TRBV23-1; j_gene: TRBJ2-7; abundance: .; CDR3nt: TGCGCCAGCAGTCATGTTGAGGCCCAACACCACTTC; CDR3aa: CASSHVEAQHHF
d_gene: TRBD2; v_gene: TRBV9; j_gene: TRBJ2-1; abundance: .; CDR3nt: TGTGCCAGCAGCCCCGTGTCTAGCGGGGTTTACAATGAGCAGTTCTTC; CDR3aa: CASSPVSSGVYNEQFF
d_gene: .; v_gene: TRBV7-9; j_gene: TRBJ2-1; abundance: once; CDR3nt: TGTGCCAGCAGCGCGCGTGGGTACAGCTCCTACAATGAGCAGTTCTTC; CDR3aa: CASSARGYSSYNEQFF
d_gene: TRBD2; v_gene: TRBV29-1; j_gene: TRBJ2-1; abundance: few; CDR3nt: TGCAGCGGCACTAGCGGGAGCAATGAGCAGTTCTTC; CDR3aa: CSGTSGSNEQFF
d_gene: TRBD2; v_gene: TRBV28; j_gene: TRBJ2-2; abundance: .; CDR3nt: TGTGCCAGCAGTTTATCCGGGGGGTTTGCCGGGGAGCTGTTTTTT; CDR3aa: CASSLSGGFAGELFF
d_gene: TRBD1; v_gene: TRBV15; j_gene: TRBJ1-4; abundance: .; CDR3nt: TGTGCCACCAGTAAAGATCGTATCTCAGGGGGACCAACTAATGAAAAACTGTTTTTT; CDR3aa: CATSKDRISGGPTNEKLFF
d_gene: TRBD1; v_gene: TRBV11-2; j_gene: TRBJ1-5; abundance: once; CDR3nt: TGTGCCAGCAGCTTGGGGACAGATCAGCCCCAGCATTTT; CDR3aa: CASSLGTDQPQHF
d_gene: .; v_gene: TRBV5-6; j_gene: TRBJ2-5; abundance: .; CDR3nt: TGTGCCAGCAGCTTGCGTCAGGGCCAGTACTTC; CDR3aa: CASSLRQGQYF
d_gene: .; v_gene: TRBV19; j_gene: TRBJ1-2; abundance: once; CDR3nt: TGTGCCAGTAGTTCACCCTTACGGAGGAGGTATGGCTACACCTTC; CDR3aa: CASSSPLRRRYGYTF
d_gene: .; v_gene: TRBV3-1/TRBV3-2; j_gene: TRBJ1-5; abundance: .; CDR3nt: TGTGCCAGCAGCCCCGACAGGAGGCGAAATTCCAATCAGCCCCAGCATTTT; CDR3aa: CASSPDRRRNSNQPQHF
d_gene: .; v_gene: TRBV7-9; j_gene: TRBJ2-3; abundance: once; CDR3nt: TGTGCCAGCAGCCCTGAACTAGGCACAGATACGCAGTATTTT; CDR3aa: CASSPELGTDTQYF
d_gene: TRBD1; v_gene: TRBV5-4; j_gene: TRBJ2-5; abundance: .; CDR3nt: TGTGCCAGCAGCCCTGGACAGGGGACGGGGGAGACCCAGTACTTC; CDR3aa: CASSPGQGTGETQYF
d_gene: .; v_gene: TRBV30; j_gene: TRBJ1-2; abundance: .; CDR3nt: TGTGCCTGGAGTGTACTGAGGGAGAACTATGGCTACACCTTC; CDR3aa: CAWSVLRENYGYTF